Presented here are 21 T cell receptor beta chains from one specimen sequenced in a study of HIV-infected children after antiretroviral therapy interruption. RNA-based 3' RACE libraries used unique molecular identifiers. Each CDR3 protein gets one entry after TCRdb re-called the 3' RACE reads with MiXCR. In the table there are about 15,000 distinct CDR3 sequences, around 3.7% of which are singletons. Sample treatment: PENTA 11 planned treatment interruption arm or continuous ART arm. Material: CD45RA+ CD4+ T cells from PBMCs, obtained from a donor given antiretroviral therapy, either interrupted or continuous. Sample subset: naive CD4+ CD45RA+ CD45RO- T cells. Receptors were obtained from a child aged 2 to 17 with HIV.

The sample holds many counts of this clonotype. The rearrangement joins TRBV3-1 to TRBJ1-6; D is unresolved. The V end was cut by 3 bases, the J end by 4 bases, with 13 bases between. The germline V gene has CDR1 LGHDT and CDR2 YNNKEL (reference sequence). The CDR3 runs 16 residues. The CDR3 region has the DNA TGTGCCAGCAGCCATGGGGAGATTACTTATAATTCACCCCTCCACTTT. Its translation is CASSHGEITYNSPLHF.

This clonotype was picked up many times. The V and J genes are TRBV20-1 and TRBJ1-5; D gene unclear. The CDR3 has 15 amino acids. CDR1 and CDR2 (germline): DFQATT, SNEGSKA (reference sequence). V gave up 2 bases and J gave up 5 bases, with 16 bases separating them. In DNA form, the CDR3 reads TGCAGTGCTAGATCCGCTGTAGGACTGGATCAGCCCCAGCATTTT. Residues: CSARSAVGLDQPQHF.

The sample holds many counts of this clonotype. The genes are TRBV28 and TRBJ2-1, with D possibly matching TRBD2 (6 bases). CDR1 is MDHEN and CDR2 is SYDVKM in the germline V gene. The CDR3 is made up of 13 amino acids. Trimming shortened V by 4 bases and J by 6 bases, and 10 bases separated the two germline ends. The chain's CDR3 is CASSWGLGNEQFF. The CDR3 nucleotides are TGTGCCAGCAGTTGGGGACTTGGCAATGAGCAGTTCTTC.

This chain links TRBV28 with TRBJ2-7; a possible D gene is TRBD2 (6 bases). The germline V gene encodes CDR1 MDHEN and CDR2 SYDVKM. V lost 8 bases and J 5 bases, leaving 13 bases between the germline ends. CDR3 length: 12 residues. CDR3 DNA: TGTGCCAGCCGCGGGGCGTATCACGAGCAGTACTTC. The encoded protein is CASRGAYHEQYF.

The gene calls are TRBV3-1 and TRBJ2-7; the D gene could be TRBD1 or TRBD2 (5 bases each). V gave up 3 bases and J gave up 0 bases, with 15 bases separating them. Germline lookup yields CDR1 LGHDT and CDR2 YNNKEL (reference sequence). There are 16 residues in the CDR3. The CDR3 reads CASSQDPGTLSYEQYF. For the CDR3, the DNA is TGTGCCAGCAGCCAGGACCCCGGGACCCTCTCCTACGAGCAGTACTTC.

This clonotype was observed many times. At one end the junction does not follow the germline gene, possibly because of a read error. This chain uses TRBV4-2 with TRBJ2-4; tentatively, D is TRBD2 (6 bases). Per germline, CDR1 LGHNA and CDR2 YNFKEQ. This CDR3 comprises 17 residues. The CDR3 DNA reads TGTGCCAGCAGCCAAGATGGGACTGGGGGTAGTCAAAACACCTTGTACTTT. It specifies CASSQDGTGGSQNTLYF.

This clonotype is medium-sized (0.01 to 0.1%) within its sample. V and J are TRBV12-3 or TRBV12-4 and TRBJ2-1; D gene ambiguous. With 5 bases removed from V and 3 bases from J, the gap between germline ends came to 11 bases. This CDR3 spans 14 amino acids. The CDR3 spells CASSTVGIYNEQFF. DNA for the CDR3: TGTGCCAGCAGTACAGTGGGGATCTACAATGAGCAGTTCTTC.

This clonotype has ten or more counts. J is TRBJ2-2 and V is TRBV15; D tentatively reads TRBD1 or TRBD2 (5 bases each). Germline V gene sequence: CDR1 LNHNV, CDR2 YYDKDF (reference sequence). CDR3 length: 16 amino acids. V was shortened by 7 bases and J by 2 bases, with 17 bases between the two germline ends. Here the CDR3 reads CATTPRGQGNTGELFF. In DNA, the CDR3 is TGTGCCACCACCCCCCGGGGCCAGGGAAACACCGGGGAGCTGTTTTTT.

By proportion, this clonotype is large. V gene TRBV3-1 combines with J gene TRBJ2-1; 11 bases are a match to TRBD2. From germline, CDR1 is LGHDT and CDR2 YNNKEL (reference sequence). The CDR3 covers 15 residues. Trimming cost V 6 bases and J 4 bases; bases outside gene matches: 5. The CDR3 nucleotides read TGTGCCAGCAGGGGTATAGCGGGAGGGTACAATGAGCAGTTCTTC. Amino acid sequence: CASRGIAGGYNEQFF.

In this sample, this clonotype turned up many times. The chain is built from TRBV12-3 or TRBV12-4 and TRBJ2-7, with D unclear. This CDR3 has 15 residues. Trimming cost V 2 bases and J 2 bases, with 13 bases left between them. CDR3 region: CASSLSSVETYEQYF. The CDR3 nucleotides read TGTGCCAGCAGTTTAAGTAGTGTCGAGACCTACGAGCAGTACTTC.

Within the sample, this clonotype is medium-sized (0.01 to 0.1%). This sequence joins TRBV30 and TRBJ2-7, with D unclear. The V end lost 6 bases, the J end lost 2 bases, and 11 bases lay between the germline ends. The CDR3 totals 12 residues. Germline CDR1 GTSNPN, CDR2 SVGIG (reference sequence). This chain's CDR3 is CACSRRAYEQYF. Here the CDR3 DNA reads TGTGCCTGCTCCCGGAGAGCCTACGAGCAGTACTTC.

This clonotype is labeled medium-sized. The chain is built from TRBV20-1 and TRBJ1-1; no clear D. Germline-derived CDR1 and CDR2 are DFQATT and SNEGSKA (reference sequence). The CDR3 is 14 residues long. Trimming removed 1 base at V and 6 bases at J, with 15 bases between. DNA for the CDR3: TGCAGTGCTAGAGGGCTCGACAATCGCTCTGAAGCTTTCTTT. Its protein is CSARGLDNRSEAFF.

This clonotype has a count of ten or more. The chain uses TRBV5-1 and TRBJ2-1; D gene unclear. V lost 2 bases and J 8 bases, leaving 8 bases between the germline ends. Germline CDR1 and CDR2: SGHRS and YFSETQ. This CDR3 is 12 amino acids long. CDR3 DNA sequence: TGCGCCAGCAGCTTACCCACCGATGAGCAGTTCTTC. Amino acids: CASSLPTDEQFF.

This clonotype is medium-sized within its sample. The genes are TRBV30 and TRBJ2-7; D may be TRBD2 (5 bases). This CDR3 comprises 13 residues. V was shortened by 2 bases and J by 6 bases, with 14 bases between the two germline ends. Germline V gene lookup returns CDR1 GTSNPN and CDR2 SVGIG (reference sequence). The CDR3 DNA sequence: TGTGCCTGGAGTCTAGCCCTATCGGCCGAGCAGTACTTC. This gives the protein CAWSLALSAEQYF.

This clonotype was observed at least ten times. The rearrangement links TRBV3-1 to TRBJ2-2; D is undetermined. The CDR3 is 14 residues long. Germline V gene data show CDR1 as LGHDT and CDR2 as YNNKEL (reference sequence). Between the trimmed V and J ends, which lost 4 bases and 5 bases, there was a span of 11 bases. The CDR3 sequence is CASSLSPITGELFF. The CDR3 DNA reads TGTGCCAGCAGCCTGTCTCCGATAACCGGGGAGCTGTTTTTT.

At least ten counts were recorded for this clonotype. The chain carries TRBV6-6 and TRBJ1-2; TRBD1 agrees at 10 bases. Per the germline V gene, CDR1 is MNHNY and CDR2 is SVGAGI (reference sequence). Trimming took 8 bases from V and 10 from J; bases not matched to a gene: 16. The CDR3 loop spans 15 amino acids. In DNA form, the CDR3 reads TGTGCCAGCGGTGATTGGGACAGGGGAAACTCCGACTACACCTTC. Amino acids: CASGDWDRGNSDYTF.

This clonotype was seen repeatedly, ten times or more. The gene calls are TRBV20-1 and TRBJ2-7, with TRBD1 as a possible D gene (6 bases). The germline V and J ends were trimmed by 3 bases and 5 bases, with 14 bases remaining between them. CDR1 and CDR2 (germline): DFQATT, SNEGSKA (reference sequence). CDR3 length: 13 residues. CDR3 in amino acids: CSASLGADDEQYF. CDR3 in DNA: TGCAGTGCTAGTCTGGGGGCGGACGACGAGCAGTACTTC.

This clonotype has a count of ten or more. The gene calls are TRBV13 and TRBJ2-7; TRBD2 might be the D (5 bases). In germline, CDR1 is PRHDT, CDR2 FYEKMQ (reference sequence). The CDR3 spans 14 residues. With 2 bases removed from V and 1 base from J, the gap between germline ends came to 9 bases. CDR3: CASSLWTDSYEQYF. The CDR3 nucleotides read TGTGCCAGCAGCTTATGGACTGATTCCTACGAGCAGTACTTC.

This clonotype was seen at least ten times. The chain links TRBV20-1 to TRBJ1-5; possibly TRBD1 for D (5 bases). Germline-derived CDR1 and CDR2 are DFQATT and SNEGSKA (reference sequence). V gave up 0 bases and J gave up 3 bases, with 15 bases separating them. This CDR3 has 16 residues. The CDR3 coding sequence is TGCAGTGCTAGAGAAGGTGGGGGTCCCCCCAATCAGCCCCAGCATTTT. This gives the protein CSAREGGGPPNQPQHF.

This clonotype was counted many times. J is TRBJ1-5 and V is TRBV28; 7 bases align to TRBD1. After removal of 7 bases from V and 3 bases from J, the junction contained 6 bases not matched to a gene. The CDR3 spans 14 residues. Germline CDR1 and CDR2: MDHEN and SYDVKM. In DNA, the CDR3 is TGTGCCAGCAAAGCCGGGACAGACAATCAGCCCCAGCATTTT. This sequence encodes CASKAGTDNQPQHF.

This clonotype is categorized as medium-sized. This rearrangement joins TRBV9 to TRBJ2-1; no clear D. V lost 0 bases to trimming and J lost 0 bases, with 7 bases between them. The CDR3 extends over 15 amino acids. Germline V gene data show CDR1 as SGDLS and CDR2 as YYNGEE. CDR3 residues: CASSVAAVSYNEQFF. The CDR3 DNA follows: TGTGCCAGCAGCGTAGCGGCAGTCTCCTACAATGAGCAGTTCTTC.